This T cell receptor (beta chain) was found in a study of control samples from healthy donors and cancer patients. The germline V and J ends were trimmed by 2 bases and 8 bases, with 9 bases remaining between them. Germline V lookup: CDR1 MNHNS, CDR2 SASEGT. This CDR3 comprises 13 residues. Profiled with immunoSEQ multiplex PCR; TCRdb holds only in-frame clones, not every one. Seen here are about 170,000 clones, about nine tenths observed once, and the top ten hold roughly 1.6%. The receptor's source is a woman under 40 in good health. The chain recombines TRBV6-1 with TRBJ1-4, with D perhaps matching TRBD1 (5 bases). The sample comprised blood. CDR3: CASSEQGKEKLFF. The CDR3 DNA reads TGTGCCAGCAGTGAACAGGGAAAGGAAAAACTGTTTTTT.